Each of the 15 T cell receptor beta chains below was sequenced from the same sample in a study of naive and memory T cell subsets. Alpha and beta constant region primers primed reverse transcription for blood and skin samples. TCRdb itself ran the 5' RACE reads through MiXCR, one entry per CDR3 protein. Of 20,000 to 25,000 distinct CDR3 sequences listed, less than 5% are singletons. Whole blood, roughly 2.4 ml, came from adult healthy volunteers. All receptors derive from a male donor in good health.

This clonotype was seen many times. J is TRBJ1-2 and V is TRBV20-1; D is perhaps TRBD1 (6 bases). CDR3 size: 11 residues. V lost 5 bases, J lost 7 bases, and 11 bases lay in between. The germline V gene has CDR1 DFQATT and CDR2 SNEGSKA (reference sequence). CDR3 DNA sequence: TGCAGTGCTCCCAGGGGAAGTGGCTACACCTTC. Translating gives CSAPRGSGYTF.

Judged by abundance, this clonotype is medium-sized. The CDR3 here is CSATTGTNNQPQHF. CDR3 coding DNA: TGCAGTGCTACCACCGGGACCAATAATCAGCCCCAGCATTTT. The J gene is TRBJ1-5, the V gene TRBV20-1, with D perhaps TRBD1 (5 bases). Trimming took off 4 bases at V and 4 bases at J, with 14 bases between the two ends. Germline loops: CDR1 DFQATT, CDR2 SNEGSKA (reference sequence). This CDR3 is built from 14 residues.

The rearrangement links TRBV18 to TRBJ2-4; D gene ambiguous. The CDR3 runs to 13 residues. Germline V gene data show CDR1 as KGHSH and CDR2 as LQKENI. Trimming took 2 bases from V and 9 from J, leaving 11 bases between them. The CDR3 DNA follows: TGTGCCAGCTCACCAATGGAATCTAGCATTCAGTACTTC. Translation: CASSPMESSIQYF.

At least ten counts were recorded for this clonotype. The CDR3 nucleotides are TGTGCCAGCACCCTCGGGTCCGGCTACGAGCAGTACTTC. This codes for CASTLGSGYEQYF. The chain is built from TRBV7-2 and TRBJ2-7; D not certain. Looked up from germline, CDR1 is SGHTA and CDR2 is FQGNSA. Trimming cost V 7 bases and J 3 bases, with 13 bases left between them. This CDR3 has 13 amino acids.

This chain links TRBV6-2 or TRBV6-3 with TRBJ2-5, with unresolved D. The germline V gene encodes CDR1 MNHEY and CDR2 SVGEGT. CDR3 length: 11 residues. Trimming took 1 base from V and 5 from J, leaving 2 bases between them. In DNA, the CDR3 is TGTGCCAGCAGTTACTACGAGACCCAGTACTTC. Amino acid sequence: CASSYYETQYF.

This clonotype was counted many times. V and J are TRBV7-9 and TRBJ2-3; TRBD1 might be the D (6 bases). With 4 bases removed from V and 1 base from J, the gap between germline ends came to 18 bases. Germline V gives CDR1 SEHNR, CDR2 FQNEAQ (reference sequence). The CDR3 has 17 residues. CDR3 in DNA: TGTGCCAGCAGCTCCCTCGACAGGTTGGTCGGCACAGATACGCAGTATTTT. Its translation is CASSSLDRLVGTDTQYF.

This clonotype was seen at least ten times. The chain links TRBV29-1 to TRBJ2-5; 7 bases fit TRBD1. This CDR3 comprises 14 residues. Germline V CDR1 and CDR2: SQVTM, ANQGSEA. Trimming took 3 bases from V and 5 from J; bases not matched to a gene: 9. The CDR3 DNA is TGCAGCGTTGACGGGACAGATAGTAGGGAGACCCAGTACTTC. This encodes CSVDGTDSRETQYF.

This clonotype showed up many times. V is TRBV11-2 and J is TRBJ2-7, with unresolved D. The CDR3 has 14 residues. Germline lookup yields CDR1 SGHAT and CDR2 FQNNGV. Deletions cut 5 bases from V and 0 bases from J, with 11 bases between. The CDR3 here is CASSPGIGSYEQYF. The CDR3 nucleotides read TGTGCCAGCAGCCCAGGAATCGGCTCCTACGAGCAGTACTTC.

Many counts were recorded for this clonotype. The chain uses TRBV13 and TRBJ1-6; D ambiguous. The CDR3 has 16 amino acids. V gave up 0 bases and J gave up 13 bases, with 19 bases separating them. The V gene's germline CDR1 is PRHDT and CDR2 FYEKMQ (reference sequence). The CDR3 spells CASSLGQGRNAPPLHF. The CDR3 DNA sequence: TGTGCCAGCAGCTTAGGCCAAGGACGGAACGCTCCCCCCCTCCACTTT.

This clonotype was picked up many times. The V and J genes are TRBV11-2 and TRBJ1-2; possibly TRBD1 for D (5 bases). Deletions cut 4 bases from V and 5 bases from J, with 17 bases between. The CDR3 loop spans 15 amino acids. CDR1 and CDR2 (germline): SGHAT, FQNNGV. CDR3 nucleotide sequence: TGTGCCAGCAGCTCCACCCGACAGACACTGTATGGCTACACCTTC. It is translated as CASSSTRQTLYGYTF.

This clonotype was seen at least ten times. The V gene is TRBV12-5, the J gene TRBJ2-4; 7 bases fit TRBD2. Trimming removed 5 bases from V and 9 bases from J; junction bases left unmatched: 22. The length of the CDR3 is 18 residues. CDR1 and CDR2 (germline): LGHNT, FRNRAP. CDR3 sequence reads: CASGPTARGWGGDFIQYF. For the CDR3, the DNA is TGTGCTAGTGGTCCGACCGCACGAGGCTGGGGGGGGGATTTCATTCAGTACTTC.

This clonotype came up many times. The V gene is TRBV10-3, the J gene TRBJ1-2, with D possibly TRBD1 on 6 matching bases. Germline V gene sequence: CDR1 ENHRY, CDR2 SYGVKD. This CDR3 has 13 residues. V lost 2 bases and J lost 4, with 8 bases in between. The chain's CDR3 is CAISEGQIYGYTF. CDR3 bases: TGTGCCATCAGTGAGGGACAGATCTATGGCTACACCTTC.

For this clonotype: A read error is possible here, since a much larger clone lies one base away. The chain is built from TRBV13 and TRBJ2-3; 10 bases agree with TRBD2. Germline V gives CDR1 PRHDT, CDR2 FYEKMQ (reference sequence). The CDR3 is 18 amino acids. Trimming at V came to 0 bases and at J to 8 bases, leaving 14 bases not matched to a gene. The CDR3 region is CASSLGYFSSGSSSTQYF. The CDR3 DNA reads TGTGCCAGCAGCTTAGGGTACTTTTCTAGCGGGAGTTCGAGTACGCAGTATTTT.

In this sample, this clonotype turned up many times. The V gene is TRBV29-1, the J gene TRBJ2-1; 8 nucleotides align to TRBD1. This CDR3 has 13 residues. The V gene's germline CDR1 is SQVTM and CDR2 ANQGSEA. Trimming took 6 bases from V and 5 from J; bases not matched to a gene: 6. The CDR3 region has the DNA TGCAGCGTCGGACAGGGAGGAAACAATGAGCAGTTCTTC. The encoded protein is CSVGQGGNNEQFF.

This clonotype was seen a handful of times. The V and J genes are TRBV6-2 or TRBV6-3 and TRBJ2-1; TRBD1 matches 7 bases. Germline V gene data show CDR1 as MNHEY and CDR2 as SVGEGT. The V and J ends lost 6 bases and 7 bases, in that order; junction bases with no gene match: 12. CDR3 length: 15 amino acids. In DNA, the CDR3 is TGTGCCAGCAGACAACAGGGGAACCGAGGGAATGAGCAGTTCTTC. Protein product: CASRQQGNRGNEQFF.